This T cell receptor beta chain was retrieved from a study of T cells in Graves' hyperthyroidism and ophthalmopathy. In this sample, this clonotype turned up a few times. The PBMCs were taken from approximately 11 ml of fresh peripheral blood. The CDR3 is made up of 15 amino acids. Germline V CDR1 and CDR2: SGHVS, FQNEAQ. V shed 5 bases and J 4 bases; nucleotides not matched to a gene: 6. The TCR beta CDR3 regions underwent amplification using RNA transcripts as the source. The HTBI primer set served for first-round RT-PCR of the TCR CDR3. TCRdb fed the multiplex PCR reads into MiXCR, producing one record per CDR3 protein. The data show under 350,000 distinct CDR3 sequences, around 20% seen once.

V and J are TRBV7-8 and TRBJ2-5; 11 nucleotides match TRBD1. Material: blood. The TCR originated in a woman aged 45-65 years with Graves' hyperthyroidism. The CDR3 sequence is CASSDGTGGRETQYF. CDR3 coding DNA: TGTGCCAGCAGCGACGGGACAGGGGGGAGAGAGACCCAGTACTTC.